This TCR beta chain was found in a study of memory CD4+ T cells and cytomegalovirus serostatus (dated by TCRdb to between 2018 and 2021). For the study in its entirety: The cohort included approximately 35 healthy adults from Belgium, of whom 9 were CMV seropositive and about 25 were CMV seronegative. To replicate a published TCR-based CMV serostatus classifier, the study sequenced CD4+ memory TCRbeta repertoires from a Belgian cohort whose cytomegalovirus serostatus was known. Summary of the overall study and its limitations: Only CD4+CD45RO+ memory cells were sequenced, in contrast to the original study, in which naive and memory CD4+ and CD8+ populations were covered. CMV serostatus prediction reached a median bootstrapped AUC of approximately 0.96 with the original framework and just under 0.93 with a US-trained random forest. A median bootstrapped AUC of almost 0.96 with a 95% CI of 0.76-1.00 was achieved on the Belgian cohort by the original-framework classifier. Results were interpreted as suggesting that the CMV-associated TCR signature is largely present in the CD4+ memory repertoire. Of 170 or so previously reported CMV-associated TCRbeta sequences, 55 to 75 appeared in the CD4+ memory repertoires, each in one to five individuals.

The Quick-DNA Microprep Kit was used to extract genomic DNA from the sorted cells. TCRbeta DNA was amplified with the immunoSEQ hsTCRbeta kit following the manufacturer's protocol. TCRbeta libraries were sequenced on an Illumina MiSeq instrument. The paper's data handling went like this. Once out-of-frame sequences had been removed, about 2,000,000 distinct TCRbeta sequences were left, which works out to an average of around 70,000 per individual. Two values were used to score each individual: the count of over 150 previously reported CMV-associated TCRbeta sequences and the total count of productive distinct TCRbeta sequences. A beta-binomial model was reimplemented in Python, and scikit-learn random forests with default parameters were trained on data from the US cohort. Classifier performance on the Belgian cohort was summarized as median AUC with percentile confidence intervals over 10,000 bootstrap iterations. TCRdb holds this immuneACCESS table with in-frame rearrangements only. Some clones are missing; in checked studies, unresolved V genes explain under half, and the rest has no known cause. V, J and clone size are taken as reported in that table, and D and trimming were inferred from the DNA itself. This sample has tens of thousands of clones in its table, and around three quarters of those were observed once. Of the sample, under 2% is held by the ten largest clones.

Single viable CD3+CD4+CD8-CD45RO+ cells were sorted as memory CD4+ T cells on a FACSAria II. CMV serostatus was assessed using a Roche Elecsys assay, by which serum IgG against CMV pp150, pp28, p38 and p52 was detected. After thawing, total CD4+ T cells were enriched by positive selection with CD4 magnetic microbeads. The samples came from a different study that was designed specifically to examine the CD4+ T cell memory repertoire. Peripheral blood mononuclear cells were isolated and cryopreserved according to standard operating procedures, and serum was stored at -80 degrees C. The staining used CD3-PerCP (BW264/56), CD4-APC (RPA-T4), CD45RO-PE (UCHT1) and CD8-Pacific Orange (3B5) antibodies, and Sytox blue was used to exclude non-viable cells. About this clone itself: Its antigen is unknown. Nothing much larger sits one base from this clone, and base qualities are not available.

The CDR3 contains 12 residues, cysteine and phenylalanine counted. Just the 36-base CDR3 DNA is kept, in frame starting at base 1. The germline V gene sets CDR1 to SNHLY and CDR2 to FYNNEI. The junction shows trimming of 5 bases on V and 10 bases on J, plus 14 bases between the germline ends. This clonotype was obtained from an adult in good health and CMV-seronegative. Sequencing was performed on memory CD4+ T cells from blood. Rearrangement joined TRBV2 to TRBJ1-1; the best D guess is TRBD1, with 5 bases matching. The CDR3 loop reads CASSRGGDVAFF. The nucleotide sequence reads TGTGCCAGCAGTAGGGGAGGAGACGTAGCTTTCTTT.